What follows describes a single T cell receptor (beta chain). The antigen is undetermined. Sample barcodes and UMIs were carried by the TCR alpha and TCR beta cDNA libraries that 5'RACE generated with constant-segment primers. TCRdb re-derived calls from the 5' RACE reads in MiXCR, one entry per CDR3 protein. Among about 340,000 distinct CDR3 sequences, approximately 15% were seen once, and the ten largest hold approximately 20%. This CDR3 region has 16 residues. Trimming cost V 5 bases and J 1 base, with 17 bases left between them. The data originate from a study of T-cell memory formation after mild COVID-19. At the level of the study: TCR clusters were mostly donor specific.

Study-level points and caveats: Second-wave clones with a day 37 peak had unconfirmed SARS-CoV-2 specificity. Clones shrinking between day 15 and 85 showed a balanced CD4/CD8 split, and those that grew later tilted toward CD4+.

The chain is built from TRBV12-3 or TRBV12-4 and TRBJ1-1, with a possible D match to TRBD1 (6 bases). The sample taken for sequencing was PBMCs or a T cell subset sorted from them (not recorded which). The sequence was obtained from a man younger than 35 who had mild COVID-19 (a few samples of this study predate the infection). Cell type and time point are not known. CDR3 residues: CASSTGQSGTNTEAFF. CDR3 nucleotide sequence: TGTGCCAGCAGTACCGGACAGTCTGGGACGAACACTGAAGCTTTCTTT.